This T cell receptor (beta chain) was sequenced during a study of blood T cell repertoires in COVID-19. The data were produced by immunoSEQ multiplex PCR, yet TCRdb's version contains in-frame clones alone and is incomplete. The data contain about 200,000 clones, approximately 80% of them singletons. This clone occurred once. The sample was peripheral blood. This sequence was found in a woman of 80 years or more with acute or convalescent COVID-19.

This chain's CDR3 is CASRTSGGQGGEQFF. In DNA, the CDR3 is TGTGCCAGCAGGACTAGCGGGGGGCAAGGGGGTGAGCAGTTCTTC. The chain is built from TRBV28 and TRBJ2-1; 13 nucleotides match TRBD2. Germline V gene sequence: CDR1 MDHEN, CDR2 SYDVKM. This CDR3 is 15 amino acids long. J was trimmed by 9 bases and V by 6 bases; bases with no gene match: 8.